This T cell receptor beta chain originates from a study of blood T cell repertoires in COVID-19. About the study: Material from acute and convalescent COVID-19 was sourced from the United States, Italy and Spain. From T cells, B-cell-depleted T cells, or PBMCs came the material, which was cDNA or gDNA.

Clones were read by immunoSEQ multiplex PCR, and TCRdb kept only the in-frame ones, dropping some. The repertoire holds over 100,000 clones, with about 85% as singletons. This CDR3 region has 14 residues. Germline-derived CDR1 and CDR2 are SGDLS and YYNGEE. The V end lost 0 bases, the J end lost 7 bases, and 11 bases lay between the germline ends. The TCR was taken from an elderly man with acute or convalescent COVID-19. Sequencing was carried out using peripheral blood. The chain is built from TRBV9 and TRBJ2-1; D gene ambiguous. For the CDR3, the DNA is TGTGCCAGCAGCGTAGTACAGCCTGGTAATGAGCAGTTCTTC. Its protein product is CASSVVQPGNEQFF.